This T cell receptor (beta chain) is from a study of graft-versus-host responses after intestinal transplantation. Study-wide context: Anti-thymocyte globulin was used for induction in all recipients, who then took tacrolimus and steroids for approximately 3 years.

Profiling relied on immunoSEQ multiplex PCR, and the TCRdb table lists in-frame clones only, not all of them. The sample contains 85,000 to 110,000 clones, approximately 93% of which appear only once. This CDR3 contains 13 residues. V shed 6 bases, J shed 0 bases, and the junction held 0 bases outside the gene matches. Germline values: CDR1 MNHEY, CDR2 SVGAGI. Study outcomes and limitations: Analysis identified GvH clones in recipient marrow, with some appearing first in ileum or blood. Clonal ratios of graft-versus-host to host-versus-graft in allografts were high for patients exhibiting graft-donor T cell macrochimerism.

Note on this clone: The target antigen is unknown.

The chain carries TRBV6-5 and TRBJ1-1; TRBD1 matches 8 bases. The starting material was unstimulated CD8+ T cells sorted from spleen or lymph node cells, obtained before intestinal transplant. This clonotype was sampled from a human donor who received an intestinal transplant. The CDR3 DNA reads TGTGCCAGCAGGACAGGGGTGAACACTGAAGCTTTCTTT. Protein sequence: CASRTGVNTEAFF.